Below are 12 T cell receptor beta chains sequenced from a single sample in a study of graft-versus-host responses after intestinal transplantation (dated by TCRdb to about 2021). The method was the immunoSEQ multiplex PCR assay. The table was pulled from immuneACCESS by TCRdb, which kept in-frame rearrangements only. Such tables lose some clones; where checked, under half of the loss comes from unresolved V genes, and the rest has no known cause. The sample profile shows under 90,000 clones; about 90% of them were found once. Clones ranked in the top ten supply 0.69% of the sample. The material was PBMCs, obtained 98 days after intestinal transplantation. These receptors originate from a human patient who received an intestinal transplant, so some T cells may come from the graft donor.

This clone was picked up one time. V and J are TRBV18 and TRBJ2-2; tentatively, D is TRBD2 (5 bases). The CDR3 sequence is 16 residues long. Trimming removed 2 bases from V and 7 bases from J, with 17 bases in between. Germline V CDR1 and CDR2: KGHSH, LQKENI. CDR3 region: CASSPLDLGVGGELFF. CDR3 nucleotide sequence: TGTGCCAGCTCACCATTGGACCTCGGGGTAGGCGGGGAGCTGTTTTTT. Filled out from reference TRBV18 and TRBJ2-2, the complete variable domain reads NAGVMQNPRHLVRRRGQEARLRCSPMKGHSHVYWYRQLPEEGLKFMVYLQKENIIDESGMPKERFSAEFPKEGPSILRIQQVVRGDSAAYFCASSPLDLGVGGELFFGEGSRLTVL.

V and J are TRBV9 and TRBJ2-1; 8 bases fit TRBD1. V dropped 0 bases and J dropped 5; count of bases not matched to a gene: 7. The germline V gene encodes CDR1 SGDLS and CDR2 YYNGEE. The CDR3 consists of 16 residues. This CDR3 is CASSVGGQVLNNEQFF. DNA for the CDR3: TGTGCCAGCAGCGTAGGGGGACAGGTCCTGAACAATGAGCAGTTCTTC.

CDR3 in DNA: TGTGCCAGCAGTTTTTTTGCCGGGACCGGGGAGCTGTTTTTT. The encoded protein is CASSFFAGTGELFF. The chain uses TRBV28 and TRBJ2-2; D is unclear. The germline gives CDR1 MDHEN, CDR2 SYDVKM. The CDR3 loop spans 14 amino acids. Trimming cost V 3 bases and J 5 bases, with 10 bases left between them.

The CDR3 is CASSEENGITYEQYF. The CDR3 nucleotides read TGTGCCAGCAGTGAGGAGAACGGGATTACCTACGAGCAGTACTTC. This chain links TRBV6-1 with TRBJ2-7, with D perhaps TRBD2 (5 bases). The CDR3 totals 15 residues. Per the germline V gene, CDR1 is MNHNS and CDR2 is SASEGT. V was trimmed by 3 bases and J by 2 bases, leaving 14 bases between them.

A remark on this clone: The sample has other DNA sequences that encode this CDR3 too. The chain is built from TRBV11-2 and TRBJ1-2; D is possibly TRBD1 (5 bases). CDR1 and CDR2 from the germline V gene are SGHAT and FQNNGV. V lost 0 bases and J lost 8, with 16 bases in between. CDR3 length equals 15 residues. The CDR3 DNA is TGTGCCAGCAGCTTAGAGAGTGGGGGTGGGGGGGGCTACACCTTC. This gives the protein CASSLESGGGGGYTF. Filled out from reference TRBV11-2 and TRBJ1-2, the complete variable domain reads EAGVAQSPRYKIIEKRQSVAFWCNPISGHATLYWYQQILGQGPKLLIQFQNNGVVDDSQLPKDRFSAERLKGVDSTLKIQPAKLEDSAVYLCASSLESGGGGGYTFGSGTRLTVV.

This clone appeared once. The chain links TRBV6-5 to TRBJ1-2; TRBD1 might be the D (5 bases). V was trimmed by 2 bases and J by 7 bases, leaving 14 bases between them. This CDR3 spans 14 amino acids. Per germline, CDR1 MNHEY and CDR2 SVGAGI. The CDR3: CASSYAGSPSGYTF. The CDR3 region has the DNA TGTGCCAGCAGTTACGCAGGGAGTCCGAGTGGCTACACCTTC.

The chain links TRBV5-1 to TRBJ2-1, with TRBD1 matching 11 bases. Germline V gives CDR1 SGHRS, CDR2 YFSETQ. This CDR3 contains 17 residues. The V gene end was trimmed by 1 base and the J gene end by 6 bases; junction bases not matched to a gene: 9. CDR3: CASSLPTPGTGGNEQFF. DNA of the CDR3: TGCGCCAGCAGCTTGCCAACGCCCGGGACAGGGGGCAATGAGCAGTTCTTC.

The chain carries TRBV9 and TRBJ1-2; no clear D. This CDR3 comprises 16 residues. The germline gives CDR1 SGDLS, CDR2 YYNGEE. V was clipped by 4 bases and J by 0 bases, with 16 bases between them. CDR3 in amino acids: CASSPFMGLANYGYTF. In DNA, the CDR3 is TGTGCCAGCAGCCCATTCATGGGGTTGGCTAACTATGGCTACACCTTC.

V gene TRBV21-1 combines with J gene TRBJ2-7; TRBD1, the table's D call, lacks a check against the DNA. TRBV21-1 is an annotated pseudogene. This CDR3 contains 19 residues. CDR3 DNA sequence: TGTGCTCCCAATACCCCGCCCTTAACAAAAGGGACATTTGAATACGAGCAGTACTTC. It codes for CAPNTPPLTKGTFEYEQYF.

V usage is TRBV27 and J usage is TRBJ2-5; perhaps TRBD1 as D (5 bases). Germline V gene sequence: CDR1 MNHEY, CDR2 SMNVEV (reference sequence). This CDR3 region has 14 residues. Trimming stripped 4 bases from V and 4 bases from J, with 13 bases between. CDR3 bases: TGTGCCAGCAGTTCCCCCTATAGGGGAGAGACCCAGTACTTC. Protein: CASSSPYRGETQYF.

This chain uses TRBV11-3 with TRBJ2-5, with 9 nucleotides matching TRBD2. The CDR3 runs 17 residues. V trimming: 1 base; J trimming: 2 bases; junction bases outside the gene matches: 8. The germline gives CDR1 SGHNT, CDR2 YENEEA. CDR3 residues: CASSLGGLAGKQETQYF. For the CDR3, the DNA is TGTGCCAGCAGCTTAGGAGGGCTAGCGGGAAAACAAGAGACCCAGTACTTC.

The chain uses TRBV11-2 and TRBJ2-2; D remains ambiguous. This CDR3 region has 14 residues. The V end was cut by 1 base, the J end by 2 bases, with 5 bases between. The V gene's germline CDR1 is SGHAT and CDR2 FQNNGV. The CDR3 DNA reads TGTGCCAGCAGCTTAGGACGAAACACCGGGGAGCTGTTTTTT. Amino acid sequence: CASSLGRNTGELFF.